The T cell receptor beta chain under discussion was sequenced for a study of blood T cell repertoires in COVID-19. As for the study in general: The study drew acute and convalescent COVID-19 samples from the United States, Italy and Spain. From T cells, B-cell-depleted T cells, or PBMCs came the material, which was cDNA or gDNA.

In the authors' workflow: Estimation of nucleated cell counts relied on the amplification of reference gene primers. Profiled with immunoSEQ multiplex PCR; TCRdb holds only in-frame clones, not every one. D and trimming come from the DNA, and the V and J calls and clone size come from that table. The sample yields around 76,000 clones, roughly 84% seen once. Seattle patients were enrolled while actively infected and followed longitudinally. Germline loops: CDR1 KGHSH, CDR2 LQKENI. The length of the CDR3 is 16 residues. The ends were cut back, 0 bases at V and 5 bases at J, with 16 bases in the middle.

This clonotype was sampled from a young man with COVID-19, enrolled during active disease. This chain uses TRBV18 with TRBJ2-5; the D gene is possibly TRBD1 (5 bases). The material sequenced was peripheral blood. In DNA form, the CDR3 reads TGTGCCAGCTCACCACCAGGGGCTAAGTCTTGGGAGACCCAGTACTTC. It is translated as CASSPPGAKSWETQYF.